One sample yielded the 17 T cell receptor beta chains listed below, sequenced in a study of blood T cell repertoires in COVID-19. Libraries were prepared by immunoSEQ multiplex PCR; TCRdb keeps only in-frame clonotypes and omits some of them. The sample has 300,000 to 450,000 clones; 70% to 90% are singletons. Sequenced material: PBMCs or T cells enriched from blood (not recorded which). The receptors here all came from a man aged 30 to 45 who had recovered from COVID-19.

The rearrangement uses TRBV7-8 and TRBJ1-1; possibly TRBD1 for D (5 bases). Trimming removed 5 bases at V and 7 bases at J, with 20 bases between. The germline gives CDR1 SGHVS, CDR2 FQNEAQ. CDR3 length equals 15 residues. CDR3 sequence: CASSPREGPVDEAFF. DNA for the CDR3: TGTGCCAGCAGCCCTAGGGAGGGGCCGGTGGATGAAGCTTTCTTT. Looking up the rest from reference TRBV7-8 and TRBJ1-1 gives the full variable domain: GAGVSQSPRYKVAKRGQDVALRCDPISGHVSLFWYQQALGQGPEFLTYFQNEAQLDKSGLPSDRFFAERPEGSVSTLKIQRTQQEDSAVYLCASSPREGPVDEAFFGQGTRLTVV.

The chain is built from TRBV6-5 and TRBJ1-3; perhaps TRBD1 as D (5 bases). Germline CDR1 MNHEY, CDR2 SVGAGI. The V end lost 7 bases, the J end lost 2 bases, and 12 bases lay between the germline ends. The length of the CDR3 is 14 residues. In DNA form, the CDR3 reads TGTGCCAGCATAGGGGCTAGGGCTGGAAACACCATATATTTT. Encoded protein: CASIGARAGNTIYF.

The V and J genes are TRBV7-9 and TRBJ1-2, with TRBD1 identical over 7 bases. Germline assignment: CDR1 SEHNR and CDR2 FQNEAQ (reference sequence). The V and J ends lost 5 bases and 4 bases, in that order; junction bases with no gene match: 10. The CDR3 runs 15 residues. CDR3 protein: CASSRGTAQIYGYTF. CDR3 in DNA: TGTGCCAGCAGCCGGGGGACAGCCCAGATCTATGGCTACACCTTC.

The rearrangement links TRBV27 to TRBJ1-2; 9 nucleotides line up with TRBD1. CDR1 and CDR2 (germline): MNHEY, SMNVEV (reference sequence). The CDR3 spans 15 residues. J gave up 8 bases and V 2 bases, and 9 bases lay outside the gene matches. The CDR3 DNA sequence: TGTGCCAGCAGTTTAAGGTTTGGGACAGGGCGGGGCTACACCTTC. Protein: CASSLRFGTGRGYTF.

On this clone: The same CDR3 is also encoded by other DNA sequences in this sample. V gene TRBV20-1 combines with J gene TRBJ2-5, with 7 bases matching TRBD1. Germline-derived CDR1 and CDR2 are DFQATT and SNEGSKA (reference sequence). The CDR3 is made up of 11 amino acids. V lost 5 bases, J lost 4 bases, and 1 base stayed unmatched. CDR3 residues: CSAYRGETQYF. CDR3 nucleotide sequence: TGCAGTGCTTACAGGGGAGAGACCCAGTACTTC.

J is TRBJ1-2 and V is TRBV18, with 12 bases identical to TRBD1. With V trimmed by 5 bases and J by 4 bases, 8 bases remained unmatched. The germline V gene has CDR1 KGHSH and CDR2 LQKENI. CDR3 length: 16 residues. CDR3 DNA: TGTGCCAGCTCAACCGGGACAGGGGGCGCGGGCTATGGCTACACCTTC. It encodes CASSTGTGGAGYGYTF.

The rearrangement uses TRBV5-4 and TRBJ2-2; 10 nucleotides line up with TRBD2. Trimming took 4 bases from V and 3 from J; bases not matched to a gene: 15. Germline CDR1 and CDR2: SGHNT and YYREEE (reference sequence). This CDR3 contains 19 residues. CDR3 DNA: TGTGCCAGCAGCCTGGAGGGGCTAGCGGGGGTCTATTACACCGGGGAGCTGTTTTTT. This sequence encodes CASSLEGLAGVYYTGELFF.

J is TRBJ2-3 and V is TRBV6-5, with 7 bases matching TRBD2. The junction had 5 bases not matched to a gene; V was cut back by 2 bases and J by 0 bases. This CDR3 spans 16 amino acids. Germline V gene data show CDR1 as MNHEY and CDR2 as SVGAGI. CDR3 in amino acids: CASSYTGTISTDTQYF. DNA of the CDR3: TGTGCCAGCAGTTACACCGGGACTATAAGCACAGATACGCAGTATTTT.

The V and J genes are TRBV7-9 and TRBJ2-3; 8 nucleotides agree with TRBD1. The CDR3 consists of 14 residues. V lost 11 bases to trimming and J lost 0 bases; unmatched junction nucleotides: 7. CDR1 SEHNR and CDR2 FQNEAQ come from the germline V gene (reference sequence). CDR3 bases: TGTGCCGGGTTACAGGGGGGAAGCACAGATACGCAGTATTTT. It codes for CAGLQGGSTDTQYF.

The chain carries TRBV7-9 and TRBJ1-2, with TRBD1 matching 9 bases. Germline-derived CDR1 and CDR2 are SEHNR and FQNEAQ (reference sequence). CDR3 length: 14 residues. Trimming took 5 bases from V and 3 from J; bases not matched to a gene: 4. CDR3 bases: TGTGCCAGCAGCCTAGGACAGGGGCACTATGGCTACACCTTC. Protein: CASSLGQGHYGYTF.

This chain connects TRBV7-9 to TRBJ1-5, with D tentatively TRBD1 (5 bases). V was trimmed by 1 base and J by 5 bases, leaving 9 bases between them. The CDR3 contains 14 residues. The germline gives CDR1 SEHNR, CDR2 FQNEAQ (reference sequence). The CDR3 sequence is CASSLGDSHQPQHF. In DNA, the CDR3 is TGTGCCAGCAGCTTAGGGGACTCCCATCAGCCCCAGCATTTT.

This clone was counted a few times. The V call is TRBV30, the J call TRBJ2-5; 13 bases line up with TRBD2. Unmatched junction bases numbered 2, after V lost 3 bases and J lost 1 base. The CDR3 has 15 amino acids. Germline V lookup: CDR1 GTSNPN, CDR2 SVGIG (reference sequence). The CDR3 sequence is CAWSRLAGGQETQYF. The CDR3 region has the DNA TGTGCCTGGAGCCGACTAGCGGGGGGCCAAGAGACCCAGTACTTC.

V and J are TRBV5-1 and TRBJ1-1, with D possibly matching TRBD1 (5 bases). The CDR3 is 18 residues long. The V gene's germline CDR1 is SGHRS and CDR2 YFSETQ. The V end was cut by 0 bases, the J end by 2 bases, with 20 bases between. The CDR3 nucleotides read TGCGCCAGCAGCTTGGCCCCGACAGCCTCAGGTCGAAACACTGAAGCTTTCTTT. Translation gives CASSLAPTASGRNTEAFF.

J is TRBJ1-2 and V is TRBV10-3; 7 bases align to TRBD1. Trimming took 6 bases from V and 3 from J; bases not matched to a gene: 10. Per the germline V gene, CDR1 is ENHRY and CDR2 is SYGVKD. This CDR3 is built from 15 residues. CDR3 protein: CAIRNERGTDYGYTF. The CDR3 DNA reads as TGTGCCATCAGAAACGAACGGGGGACAGACTATGGCTACACCTTC.

The gene calls are TRBV30 and TRBJ1-1, with TRBD1 matching 7 bases. The CDR3 is 12 amino acids. CDR1 is GTSNPN, CDR2 SVGIG, per germline (reference sequence). The trim removed 5 bases at V and 5 bases at J, leaving 5 bases unmatched. As DNA, the CDR3 is TGTGCCTGGGATAACAGGGGTACTGAAGCTTTCTTT. It specifies CAWDNRGTEAFF.

The V gene is TRBV6-5, the J gene TRBJ1-2, with D perhaps matching TRBD1 (5 bases). The CDR3 sequence is 15 residues long. Germline V gene sequence: CDR1 MNHEY, CDR2 SVGAGI. Trimming cost V 2 bases and J 4 bases, with 14 bases left between them. DNA for the CDR3: TGTGCCAGCAGTTACACGGCAGGAGGGGTCTATGGCTACACCTTC. Amino acids: CASSYTAGGVYGYTF.

On this clone itself: Other DNA sequences from this sample encode an identical CDR3 as well. This sequence joins TRBV5-1 and TRBJ1-2; 8 bases line up with TRBD1. Germline values: CDR1 SGHRS, CDR2 YFSETQ. CDR3 length equals 15 residues. The ends lost 4 bases at V and 0 bases at J; junction bases unmatched: 5. As DNA, the CDR3 is TGCGCCAGCAGCCCTTGGACAGGGTCTAACTATGGCTACACCTTC. It translates to CASSPWTGSNYGYTF. Filled out from reference TRBV5-1 and TRBJ1-2, the complete variable domain reads KAGVTQTPRYLIKTRGQQVTLSCSPISGHRSVSWYQQTPGQGLQFLFEYFSETQRNKGNFPGRFSGRQFSNSRSEMNVSTLELGDSALYLCASSPWTGSNYGYTFGSGTRLTVV.